Each of the 14 T cell receptor beta chains below was sequenced from the same sample in a study of shared clonotypes between healthy human individuals. Profiled with immunoSEQ multiplex PCR; TCRdb holds only in-frame clones, not every one. There are some 1 million clones in the sample; approximately 76% occur only once, and about 1.4% lies in the top ten. Sequences were obtained from memory CD4+ T cells sorted from blood. Subset of the sample: CD45RA-negative fraction. The receptors derive from a man aged 18 to 30 in good health.

There are a few counts of this clone. This chain connects TRBV5-5 to TRBJ1-2, with 8 positions matching TRBD1. J lost 5 bases, V lost 4 bases, and 4 bases had no gene match. CDR3 length: 13 amino acids. The germline gives CDR1 SGHKS, CDR2 YYEKEE (reference sequence). The CDR3, as DNA: TGTGCCAGCAGCGACAGGGGCGCATATGGCTACACCTTC. Its protein product is CASSDRGAYGYTF.

This clone showed up just once. CDR3 in amino acids: CASHGVGQAYEQYF. The CDR3 nucleotides read TGTGCCAGCCACGGGGTTGGGCAGGCCTACGAGCAGTACTTC. This chain joins TRBV7-9 and TRBJ2-7; D possibly corresponds to TRBD2 (5 bases). There are 14 residues in the CDR3. Germline V gene sequence: CDR1 SEHNR, CDR2 FQNEAQ (reference sequence). The ends were cut back, 8 bases at V and 2 bases at J, with 16 bases in the middle.

This chain links TRBV15 with TRBJ1-1; D not resolved. The CDR3 spans 16 residues. The germline gives CDR1 LNHNV, CDR2 YYDKDF (reference sequence). The germline V and J ends were trimmed by 1 base and 1 base, with 13 bases remaining between them. CDR3 sequence: CATSRGPEWPNTEAFF. The DNA for the CDR3 is TGTGCCACCAGCAGAGGACCAGAATGGCCGAACACTGAAGCTTTCTTT.

The chain recombines TRBV7-2 with TRBJ2-2; 9 bases map to TRBD2. This CDR3 contains 15 residues. Germline V gene sequence: CDR1 SGHTA, CDR2 FQGNSA. Unmatched junction bases numbered 5, after V lost 4 bases and J lost 5 bases. The CDR3 region is CASSSAGGGTGELFF. In DNA form, the CDR3 reads TGTGCCAGCAGCTCAGCGGGGGGAGGGACCGGGGAGCTGTTTTTT.

DNA of the CDR3: TGTGCCTGGAGTTCGGACAGGGGTACTGAAGCTTTCTTT. Its translation is CAWSSDRGTEAFF. The gene calls are TRBV30 and TRBJ1-1, with 9 bases fitting TRBD1. CDR1 and CDR2 (germline): GTSNPN, SVGIG (reference sequence). This CDR3 has 13 residues. Trimming at V came to 2 bases and at J to 5 bases, leaving 3 bases not matched to a gene.

The chain recombines TRBV7-9 with TRBJ1-1, with TRBD1 matching over 8 bases. CDR1 and CDR2 from the germline V gene are SEHNR and FQNEAQ (reference sequence). This CDR3 region has 15 residues. With V trimmed by 2 bases and J by 4 bases, 6 bases remained unmatched. The CDR3 region is CASSLRTGPGTEAFF. The CDR3 DNA reads TGTGCCAGCAGCTTAAGGACAGGGCCCGGCACTGAAGCTTTCTTT.

The chain is built from TRBV6-4 and TRBJ2-1; D remains unclear. Trimming removed 2 bases at V and 7 bases at J, with 9 bases between. This CDR3 spans 13 amino acids. Germline V gene lookup returns CDR1 MRHNA and CDR2 SNTAGT. The CDR3 coding sequence is TGTGCCAGCAGTGACGGCGAAAGGAATGAGCAGTTCTTC. Protein: CASSDGERNEQFF.

The gene calls are TRBV10-1 and TRBJ1-1; a weak D match, TRBD1 (5 bases). The germline V gene has CDR1 WNHNN and CDR2 SYGVQD (reference sequence). The CDR3 length is 13 residues. V was trimmed by 5 bases and J by 3 bases, leaving 10 bases between them. For the CDR3, the DNA is TGCGCCAGCAGTCAGGGAGGGGACACTGAAGCTTTCTTT. It is translated as CASSQGGDTEAFF.

Notes on this clone: Other DNA sequences in this specimen translate into the identical CDR3. The J gene is TRBJ2-7, the V gene TRBV18; a weak D match, TRBD2 (5 bases). From germline, CDR1 is KGHSH and CDR2 LQKENI. The CDR3 covers 13 residues. V was clipped by 0 bases and J by 4 bases, with 7 bases between them. In DNA form, the CDR3 reads TGTGCCAGCTCACCACCCGGGGATTACGAGCAGTACTTC. Protein sequence: CASSPPGDYEQYF.

This clone was counted once. Here the CDR3 reads CASLYGTGAAYGYTF. The CDR3 region has the DNA TGTGCCAGCCTATATGGAACAGGGGCCGCCTATGGCTACACCTTC. This chain links TRBV18 with TRBJ1-2; TRBD1 aligns across 7 bases. J was trimmed by 4 bases and V by 8 bases; bases with no gene match: 13. The CDR3 spans 15 residues. Germline CDR1 and CDR2: KGHSH and LQKENI.

A remark on this clone: This sample also contains other DNA sequences that code for the same CDR3. The chain carries TRBV4-1 and TRBJ2-2; D might be TRBD1 (5 bases). V lost 2 bases, J lost 5 bases, and 6 bases lay in between. The CDR3 contains 13 residues. Looked up from germline, CDR1 is MGHRA and CDR2 is YSYEKL. The CDR3 loop reads CASSQRTTGELFF. The DNA for the CDR3 is TGCGCCAGCAGCCAACGGACAACCGGGGAGCTGTTTTTT.

The chain recombines TRBV19 with TRBJ1-5, with D possibly TRBD1 on 5 matching bases. The V gene's germline CDR1 is LNHDA and CDR2 SQIVND (reference sequence). The CDR3 runs to 13 residues. Trimming left V 4 bases short and J 7 bases short, with 11 bases between. The CDR3 here is CASSRQTNQPQHF. CDR3 coding DNA: TGTGCCAGTAGTAGACAGACGAACCAGCCCCAGCATTTT.

J is TRBJ2-7 and V is TRBV19, with D possibly TRBD2 on 5 matching bases. CDR1 and CDR2 from the germline V gene are LNHDA and SQIVND (reference sequence). Trimming stripped 6 bases from V and 6 bases from J, with 15 bases between. This CDR3 has 13 residues. CDR3 region: CASSYGVQAEQYF. The CDR3 DNA is TGTGCCAGTAGCTACGGGGTACAAGCCGAGCAGTACTTC.

This clone has more than one count but fewer than ten. The chain couples TRBV5-4 to TRBJ2-5; the D gene is possibly TRBD2 (7 bases). The CDR3 length is 16 residues. Germline CDR1 is SGHNT and CDR2 is YYREEE (reference sequence). V lost 4 bases and J lost 5, with 21 bases in between. The CDR3 DNA is TGTGCCAGCAGCCCTGTTAGGGGGGGGGCTGGGGAGACCCAGTACTTC. Its protein product is CASSPVRGGAGETQYF. The full variable domain, completed using reference TRBV5-4 and TRBJ2-5, is ETGVTQSPTHLIKTRGQQVTLRCSSQSGHNTVSWYQQALGQGPQFIFQYYREEENGRGNFPPRFSGLQFPNYSSELNVNALELDDSALYLCASSPVRGGAGETQYFGPGTRLLVL.